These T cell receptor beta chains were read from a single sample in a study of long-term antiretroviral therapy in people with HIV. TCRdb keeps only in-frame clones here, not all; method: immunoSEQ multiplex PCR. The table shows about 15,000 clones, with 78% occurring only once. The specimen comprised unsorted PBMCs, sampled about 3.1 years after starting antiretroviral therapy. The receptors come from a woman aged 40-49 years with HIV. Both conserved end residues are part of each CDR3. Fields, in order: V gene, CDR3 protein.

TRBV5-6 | CASRRLAGGRETQYF
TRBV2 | CASSPGGDRVNSPLHF
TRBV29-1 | CSVRPTGGGYRNYGYTF
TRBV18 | CASSPGFDNNQPQHF
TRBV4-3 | CASSQGIGTAAFF
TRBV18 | CASSPAGTSGPDTQYF
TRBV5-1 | CASSLGGSTQGEAFF
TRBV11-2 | CASSSPTSGTDTQYF
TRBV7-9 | CASSLWDPSHEQYF
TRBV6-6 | CASITSEVAARGGYTF
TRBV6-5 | CASSEFRGQHYGYTF
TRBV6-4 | CASSEAAGGQQYF
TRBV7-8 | CASSLVGTGVSGYTF
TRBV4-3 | CASSHLGGYEQYF
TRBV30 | CAWSSSNPHTF